This T cell receptor beta chain was captured in a study of shared clonotypes between healthy human individuals. Method: immunoSEQ multiplex PCR; TCRdb's copy keeps in-frame clones and lacks some. The sample lists fewer than 400,000 clones, around 72% occurring once. The CDR3 spans 14 residues. Germline CDR1 and CDR2: SGHDN and FVKESK. With 8 bases clipped from V and 5 bases from J, the junction kept 6 bases outside the gene matches. Sequences were obtained from memory CD4+ T cells sorted from blood. Subset described: CD45RA-negative fraction. The chain combines TRBV14 with TRBJ1-1, with 12 bases aligning to TRBD1. This clonotype was obtained from a young man in good health. In nucleotides, the CDR3 is TGTGCCAGCGGGACAGGGGGCGTGGTAACTGAAGCTTTCTTT. This translates into CASGTGGVVTEAFF.